This TCR beta chain is drawn from a study of Ad26.COV2.S vaccination and SARS-CoV-2 variants. Study-level information: Administration of Ad26.COV2.S was intramuscular, either once or twice 56 days apart.

Notes on this clone: What it recognizes is unknown.

Treatment meaning: around 19 received Ad26.COV2.S at low or high dose, single or two shots; about 5 received placebo; per-sample allocation not given. Sampling was performed 63 days after the first vaccine or placebo injection. Regarding the study as a whole: Possible underestimation of total T cell responses by the TCR breadth and depth analyses was noted.

Clones were read by immunoSEQ multiplex PCR, and TCRdb kept only the in-frame ones, dropping some. The sample lists about 350,000 clones, about 88% occurring once. The sample was peripheral blood, taken in a trial of Ad26.COV2.S vaccine versus placebo. This receptor was identified in a person aged 18-65 years who received the Ad26.COV2.S COVID-19 vaccine or a placebo.

CDR3 loop: CASSDDLAGELFF. CDR3 bases: TGTGCCAGCTCCGATGACCTGGCCGGGGAGCTGTTTTTT. The J gene is TRBJ2-2, the V gene TRBV18, with D hard to call. Germline V lookup: CDR1 KGHSH, CDR2 LQKENI. V was trimmed by 6 bases and J by 6 bases, leaving 11 bases between them. The CDR3 is made up of 13 amino acids.